This T cell receptor beta chain appears in the sequencing data of a study of CD8+CD57+ T cells in acquired aplastic anemia. Whole-study context: DNA recovered from sorted CD4+ and CD8+ cells had a mean of roughly 3 ug. Healthy donors averaged roughly 11 million reads for CD4+ cells. Study findings and constraints: Overlap between patients and controls comprised some 31 CD8+ CDR3 sequences. No significant patient-versus-control difference appeared in CD8+ Simpson's diversity.

TCR beta VDJ and CDR3 profiles were obtained from a genomic DNA template. One entry per CDR3 protein results from TCRdb running MiXCR on the reads. The data contain about 180,000 distinct CDR3 sequences, approximately 45% of them singletons. This clonotype showed up many times. Its cognate antigen is unknown. Sequencing was performed on sorted CD4+, CD8+, or CD8+CD57+ T cells (not recorded which) from PBMCs. The sequence came from a human donor in good health.

As DNA, the CDR3 is TGCGCCAGCAGCTTTAACCCGACTAGCGGGAGGGCCGGAGAGCAGTTCTTC. As protein: CASSFNPTSGRAGEQFF. This chain uses TRBV5-1 with TRBJ2-1, with 14 bases lining up with TRBD2. With V trimmed by 2 bases and J by 10 bases, 11 bases remained unmatched. Germline V gene sequence: CDR1 SGHRS, CDR2 YFSETQ. The CDR3 is 17 residues long.